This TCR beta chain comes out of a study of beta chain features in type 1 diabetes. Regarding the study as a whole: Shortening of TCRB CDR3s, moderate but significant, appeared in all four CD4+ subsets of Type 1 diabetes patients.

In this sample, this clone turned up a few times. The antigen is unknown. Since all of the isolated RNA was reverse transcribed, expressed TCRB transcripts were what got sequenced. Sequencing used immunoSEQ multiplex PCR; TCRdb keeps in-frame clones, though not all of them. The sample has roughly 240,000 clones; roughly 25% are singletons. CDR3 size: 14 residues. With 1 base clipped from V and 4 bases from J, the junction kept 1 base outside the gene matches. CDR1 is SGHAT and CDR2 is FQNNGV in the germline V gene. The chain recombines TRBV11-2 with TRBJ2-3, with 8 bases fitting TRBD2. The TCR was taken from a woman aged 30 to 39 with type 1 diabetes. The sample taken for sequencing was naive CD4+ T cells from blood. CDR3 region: CASSLAGGADTQYF. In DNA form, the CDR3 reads TGTGCCAGCAGCTTAGCGGGAGGGGCAGATACGCAGTATTTT.